The rows below give T cell receptor beta chains drawn from one sample of a study of T cell repertoires in cytomegalovirus infection. TCRdb processed the reads anew with MiXCR; each CDR3 protein has one entry. Of about 530,000 distinct CDR3 sequences in the sample, more than 25% were seen once. Specimen: PBMCs. These receptors originate from a human donor in good health (CMV status not recorded). Some clones in this sample may be carry-over from other donors' samples. The conserved cysteine and the conserved F or W are not part of the CDR3 here. The order of the fields is clone size, J gene, V gene, CDR3 protein. A row's size may be missing; if present it is once, few, many or a size class.

clone_size: NA
j_call: TRBJ1-2
v_call: TRBV30
cdr3_aa: AWSAGSQGVNYGYT

clone_size: few
j_call: TRBJ2-3
v_call: TRBV11-3
cdr3_aa: ASSLDQRGQY

clone_size: NA
j_call: TRBJ1-5
v_call: TRBV12-3/TRBV12-4
cdr3_aa: ASSRQGVPISNQPQH

clone_size: once
j_call: TRBJ2-3
v_call: TRBV11-2
cdr3_aa: ASSLPSGSKGGTDTQY

clone_size: NA
j_call: TRBJ2-7
v_call: TRBV6-5
cdr3_aa: ASSYRDKQY

clone_size: few
j_call: TRBJ1-1
v_call: TRBV27
cdr3_aa: ASSPGQMKTEAF

clone_size: NA
j_call: TRBJ2-1
v_call: TRBV7-6
cdr3_aa: ASSPGASGSANSYNEQF

clone_size: once
j_call: TRBJ2-3
v_call: TRBV6-2/TRBV6-3
cdr3_aa: ASSWTGADTQY

clone_size: few
j_call: TRBJ1-5
v_call: TRBV6-1
cdr3_aa: ASDRGDQPQH

clone_size: few
j_call: TRBJ1-2
v_call: TRBV7-2
cdr3_aa: ASSQGTGGYSGYT

clone_size: NA
j_call: TRBJ1-5
v_call: TRBV28
cdr3_aa: ASSLGRSPQH

clone_size: NA
j_call: TRBJ2-7
v_call: TRBV7-2
cdr3_aa: ASSLWSGGGEQY

clone_size: NA
j_call: TRBJ2-3
v_call: TRBV20-1
cdr3_aa: SAGPSTSTDTQY

clone_size: few
j_call: TRBJ1-1
v_call: TRBV7-8
cdr3_aa: ASSQRGVLTEAF

clone_size: NA
j_call: TRBJ1-1
v_call: TRBV19
cdr3_aa: ASISPGREAF

clone_size: NA
j_call: TRBJ2-5
v_call: TRBV5-3
cdr3_aa: ASSSTIRSGEETQY

clone_size: many
j_call: TRBJ2-3
v_call: TRBV4-3
cdr3_aa: ASSAQTIWGGADTQY

clone_size: many
j_call: TRBJ2-3
v_call: TRBV6-1
cdr3_aa: ASSTTSGYTDTQY

clone_size: many
j_call: TRBJ2-1
v_call: TRBV7-6
cdr3_aa: ASSNLLAGRYNEQF

clone_size: many
j_call: TRBJ1-2
v_call: TRBV28
cdr3_aa: ASSLSPLGGQGGYGYT

clone_size: NA
j_call: TRBJ1-4
v_call: TRBV2
cdr3_aa: ASSEVDFRTNEKLF

clone_size: few
j_call: TRBJ1-1
v_call: TRBV6-2/TRBV6-3
cdr3_aa: ASNARGGETRNTEAF

clone_size: NA
j_call: TRBJ2-6
v_call: TRBV24-1
cdr3_aa: ATSGGTGANVLT

clone_size: NA
j_call: TRBJ2-3
v_call: TRBV23-1
cdr3_aa: ASSREREKTDTQY

clone_size: NA
j_call: TRBJ2-1
v_call: TRBV6-2/TRBV6-3
cdr3_aa: ASSYSGTGSPLYNEQF

clone_size: NA
j_call: TRBJ2-3
v_call: TRBV6-2/TRBV6-3
cdr3_aa: ASLSGGTQGSKAQY

clone_size: many
j_call: TRBJ2-1
v_call: TRBV7-2
cdr3_aa: ASSFAPPLAGSHNEQF

clone_size: many
j_call: TRBJ1-3
v_call: TRBV7-6
cdr3_aa: ASSLGVSDSGNTIY

clone_size: many
j_call: TRBJ2-5
v_call: TRBV7-9
cdr3_aa: ASSFSGRVEETQY

clone_size: few
j_call: TRBJ2-7
v_call: TRBV7-6
cdr3_aa: ASSLGGAGGSYEQY

clone_size: few
j_call: TRBJ1-4
v_call: TRBV4-3
cdr3_aa: ASSPRGGPDEKLF

clone_size: few
j_call: TRBJ2-7
v_call: TRBV27
cdr3_aa: ASSPRSGQGPSYEQY

clone_size: few
j_call: TRBJ2-3
v_call: TRBV20-1
cdr3_aa: SALFSGRGADTQY

clone_size: many
j_call: TRBJ2-7
v_call: TRBV7-8
cdr3_aa: ASSLRGAYEQY

clone_size: NA
j_call: TRBJ1-5
v_call: TRBV9
cdr3_aa: ASRVTGEKQPQH

clone_size: medium-sized
j_call: TRBJ1-2
v_call: TRBV7-8
cdr3_aa: ASSLGEMGYGYT

clone_size: NA
j_call: TRBJ2-3
v_call: TRBV27
cdr3_aa: ASSQREGKEGSTDTQY

clone_size: NA
j_call: TRBJ1-1
v_call: TRBV5-6
cdr3_aa: ASSLVTRPEAF

clone_size: NA
j_call: TRBJ2-7
v_call: TRBV6-2/TRBV6-3
cdr3_aa: ASGRYSYEQY

clone_size: NA
j_call: TRBJ2-1
v_call: TRBV20-1
cdr3_aa: SASGTSGSRSYNEQF

clone_size: few
j_call: TRBJ2-7
v_call: TRBV25-1
cdr3_aa: ASSESEDEQY

clone_size: few
j_call: TRBJ1-1
v_call: TRBV12-5
cdr3_aa: ASGSQGDTEAF

clone_size: many
j_call: TRBJ1-5
v_call: TRBV4-1
cdr3_aa: ASSQDLSSYSNQPQH

clone_size: many
j_call: TRBJ2-7
v_call: TRBV5-6
cdr3_aa: ASSLRNLASYEQY